This T cell receptor (beta chain) was identified in a study of cytomegalovirus exposure and HLA in healthy donors listed by TCRdb under 2017. Some background on the complete study: An earlier analysis of 587 of the donors reported under 300 Gb of sequence data and approximately 120 million unique TCR beta sequences obtained from roughly 170 million T cells. Roughly 300 gigabases of sequencing data and approximately 84 million unique TCR sequences were included in an early release covering under 650 HLA-typed donors. Of the 350 to 400 genotyped donors, about 80% fell in the genetic ancestry cluster associated with self-reported Caucasian donors. The study was designed to test whether signatures of past pathogen exposure could be identified by cataloging public T cell receptors. Using immunosequencing, the study profiled T cell repertoires from about 650 subjects and related those repertoires to cytomegalovirus serostatus. A separate validation cohort of about 110 different subjects was used in addition to the roughly 700-subject first cohort. To predict cytomegalovirus infection status, the study combined high-throughput TCR immunosequencing, statistical association of individual TCRs with disease status, and machine learning. A later analysis re-analyzed previously published TCR beta repertoires from approximately 670 donors and added high-resolution HLA genotyping to study TCR occurrence patterns. The later analysis used no new phenotypic data to find candidate immune exposures, relying instead on TCR beta sequences and their occurrence across donors. An earlier analysis of 587 of the donors used high-throughput TCR beta sequencing to judge whether each TCR beta V gene segment behaved as functional or pseudogenic. Donor age, sex, ethnicity and CMV serostatus were compiled alongside the repertoire data. A later genetic analysis used genome-wide SNP genotypes for 398 of the 666 donors, treating that subset as a discovery cohort. All discovery cohort repertoires had been generated using a single sequencing platform. HLA typing covered class I and class II loci at four-digit resolution. The number of donors typed differed by locus, with roughly 620-640 for A, B, C, DRB1 and DQB1, about 500 for DQA1, 600 to 610 for DPA1, and around 460 for DPB1. Roughly 5 DR-DQ haplotypes were handled as single units for association and clustering, since linkage in the cohort was strong. Across some 400 genotyped donors of the cohort, an average of about 250,000 unique TCR beta nucleotide sequences per donor were sequenced, and 15% to 20% of those sequences were non-productive. What the study reported, not specific to this receptor: Seventeen rarely observed V segments, including chromosome 9 orphons, were excluded from the earlier analysis of approximately 600 of the donors because counts were too low. While some public TCRs were present in many individuals, most TCR sequences turned up only very rarely across donors. A later analysis reported that several top co-occurrence clusters appeared linked to parvovirus B19, influenza, CMV and Epstein-Barr virus. An earlier analysis of approximately 590 of the donors showed that most TCR beta V segments appeared in productive rearrangements either about 87% or about 30% of the time, which broadly matched IMGT annotations. Three of the identified cytomegalovirus-associated TCR beta chains were confirmed in vitro to be specific for cytomegalovirus antigens. A later analysis found that most CMV-associated TCR beta chains appeared HLA-restricted, with HLA associations seemingly driven largely by CMV exposure. The study gave a list of 150 to 200 TCR beta chains associated with cytomegalovirus. This cohort had only TCR beta chains sequenced, and the lack of alpha or paired-chain data limited which features could be detected. Because the 87-base-pair reads could not distinguish some IMGT-functional V segments, including TRBV6-2 and TRBV6-3, those segments were excluded. A further reported finding was that TCR beta sequences accurately predicted the HLA-A and HLA-B alleles for most subjects in the first cohort. In a later genetic analysis, fewer N-insertions in productive TCRs were reported among donors in an Asian-associated ancestry cluster than the approximately 710-donor mean. A later genetic analysis associated a missense DCLRE1C variant with V-gene and J-gene trimming of TCR beta chains, and an independent cohort replicated the association. Linkage disequilibrium might explain the correlated functional status among segregating V segments, but an unknown experimental factor could not be ruled out. Because HLA typing was missing for some donors at each locus, association tests included only the typed subset. The classifier was reported to diagnose cytomegalovirus status with high specificity and sensitivity in both the original cohort and the validation cohort. A later analysis found that TCR association rates varied across HLA loci, with DRB1 alleles showing the most associated TCRs and HLA-C alleles the fewest. Specific HLA alleles were associated with around 18,000 TCR beta sequences at a false discovery rate of 0.05 in a later analysis. The sequencing pipeline was judged likely to have produced a cluster of highly shared sequence variants as a technical artifact. Assigning TCR associations to individual alleles was difficult when HLA alleles, especially DR and DQ, strongly co-occurred. Compared with equally common non-associated chains, HLA-associated TCR beta chains in a later analysis were more clonally expanded and had lower generation probabilities. Sequencing depth was assumed to be roughly uniform across donors in the presence/absence analyses, though that assumption may not hold. CMV serostatus was the only immune exposure information available for the cohort. The authors suggested that the approach could potentially be extended to other disease states and immunological phenotypes.

Concerning this clone: The target of this receptor is not known. No much larger clone is present one base from it, and per-base qualities are unavailable.

Library preparation was by the immunoSEQ multiplex PCR assay. For the multiplex PCR, a mixture combining 60 forward primers for TCR Vbeta segments and 13 reverse primers for TCR Jbeta segments was used. Amplification of the CDR3 region of rearranged TCR beta genes was performed with a multiplex PCR assay on genomic DNA. The amplified TCR beta libraries were sequenced on the Illumina HiSeq System as 87-base-pair reads. Per the original workflow: In a later analysis, around 80 million unique TCR beta chains were counted across the 690 or so repertoires, and roughly 9.9 million of these chains were shared by at least two donors. Raw reads were error-corrected and collapsed into unique sequences with a nearest-neighbor algorithm that merged closely related sequences to remove PCR and sequencing errors. To assign V, D and J gene segments, CDR3 sequences were aligned to IMGT reference sequences. For a sequence to be retained, at least a six-nucleotide match to both a V gene segment and a J gene segment was required. Rearrangements were classified as productive when the CDR3 lacked stop codons and remained in frame with V and J, and all other rearrangements were classified as non-productive. CDR3 was defined according to IMGT convention as the region running from the second conserved V-encoded cysteine to the conserved J-encoded phenylalanine. The earlier analysis of a few hundred of the donors excluded sequences that lacked an unambiguous match to a single V gene segment. In an earlier analysis of about 590 of the donors, a V segment was called functional when productive rearrangements were above 56.7%, and segregating when the standard deviation between donors exceeded 5%. A statistical classification framework was built for diagnosing cytomegalovirus status from the catalog of TCR beta chain sequences. V and J gene assignment, in a later analysis, came from comparing TCR nucleotide sequences with IMGT/GENE-DB human TR gene sequences. Using the TCRdist pipeline, a later analysis assigned CDR3 sequences along with most-parsimonious VDJ recombination scenarios. A later analysis defined each TCR beta chain by its CDR3 amino acid sequence plus V-gene family, and excluded reads lacking a unique V-gene family. As a way to deal with suspected cross-contamination and a sequencing artifact, a later analysis dropped 450 to 600 nucleotide sequences that were highly shared and had low generation probability. For each public chain, a later analysis derived a clonal expansion index from normalized ranks of inferred template counts within each repertoire. In a later analysis, generation probabilities were computed with a VDJ recombination model fitted to out-of-frame rearrangements, and the resulting probabilities were checked against IGoR. In a later analysis, hypergeometric tests were used to score TCR-TCR, TCR-HLA and TCR-CMV co-occurrence, with a repertoire-size bias correction applied to TCR pairs. To estimate false discovery rates, a later analysis permuted the HLA or CMV assignments 20 times. In a later analysis, co-occurring TCRs were grouped with DBSCAN, and TCRdist sequence similarity was added when clustering was performed within HLA-allele-positive subsets. Repertoires with fewer than 30,000 or more than 120,000 public chains, plus five repertoires with anomalous nucleotide sharing, were excluded from co-occurrence clustering. Imported from immuneACCESS, the table was reduced by TCRdb to in-frame sequences with V and J called. These copies leave out some clones; in studies compared against another copy, an unresolved V gene accounts for under half, and the cause of the remainder is not known. The V and J calls and the clone size are those of that table, but D and trimming were determined from the DNA. The table for this sample lists 160,000 or so clones; over 70% of them were counted only once. The ten largest clonotypes hold approximately 1.2% of the sample.

Reading from cysteine to phenylalanine, the CDR3 counts 13 amino acids. Just the 39-base CDR3 DNA is kept, in frame starting at base 1. Sequences GTSNPN (CDR1) and SVGIG (CDR2) are obtained from the germline V gene (reference sequence). The germline V and J ends show losses of 5 bases and 7 bases respectively, and no gene match explains 7 bases of the junction. In total, 600 or so healthy bone marrow donors made up the cohort. All cohort members were sampled while nominally healthy, although unrecorded immune exposures were likely present. The donor tested CMV seropositive, placing the donor among the roughly 300 seropositive members of the cohort. A peripheral blood sample was collected from each donor, and TCR beta sequencing was performed on peripheral blood mononuclear cells. The Qiagen DNeasy Blood Extraction Kit was used to extract genomic DNA from the blood cell samples.

The origin of this receptor is a man between 45 and 60 years old in good health and CMV-seropositive. The chain joins TRBV30 to TRBJ1-5; 8 of the junction bases match TRBD1. The material sequenced was PBMCs. The nucleotide sequence is given as TGTGCCTGGGGACCGACAGGGGAGCAGCCCCAGCATTTT. This translates into CAWGPTGEQPQHF.